The clone carrying this T cell receptor (beta chain) showed up many times. The source of the sample is a study of human T cells and chemical hapten exposure. Extraction of total RNA was performed on unfractionated whole blood. TCRdb re-analysed the 5' RACE reads in MiXCR, keeping a single row per CDR3 protein. The sample lists approximately 140,000 distinct CDR3 sequences, around 4% occurring once. Trimming cost V 2 bases and J 4 bases, with 14 bases left between them. The germline CDR1 and CDR2 sequences are SGHAT and FQNNGV. This CDR3 contains 15 residues. This clonotype was obtained from a female donor in good health. The chain recombines TRBV11-2 with TRBJ1-1; TRBD1 might be the D (5 bases). CDR3 sequence reads: CASSLKGQGVTEAFF. CDR3 nucleotides: TGTGCCAGCAGCTTAAAAGGCCAGGGTGTCACTGAAGCTTTCTTT.